One and the same sample provided the 27 T cell receptor beta chains below, sequenced in a study of beta chain features in type 1 diabetes (dated by TCRdb to 2016 to 2019). Study-wide conclusions, independent of this receptor: Type 1 diabetes patients showed a moderate but significant shortening of TCRB CDR3 length in all four CD4+ subsets.

Library preparation was by the immunoSEQ multiplex PCR assay. The entire amount of isolated RNA was reverse transcribed using the High Capacity cDNA Reverse Transcription Kit, so the sequenced TCRB transcripts were expressed ones. The clones in this table, taken by TCRdb from immuneACCESS, are in-frame only. Not every clone is retained; where verified, under half of the shortfall comes from an unresolved V gene, and the cause of the rest is unknown. Recorded for this sample are roughly 160,000 clones; 7.8% of them occurred a single time. About 0.9% of the sample is taken by the ten largest. Which antigens these TCRs recognize remains unknown. Material for sequencing was central memory CD4+ T cells from blood. The receptors come from a woman aged 40 to 55 with type 1 diabetes.

This clone has more than one count but fewer than ten. This chain uses TRBV20-1 with TRBJ2-1; no clear D. Germline CDR1 is DFQATT and CDR2 is SNEGSKA (reference sequence). The CDR3 runs to 11 residues. Trimming removed 7 bases at V and 0 bases at J, with 4 bases between. The CDR3 DNA reads as TGCAGTGGGAGCTCCTACAATGAGCAGTTCTTC. This codes for CSGSSYNEQFF.

This clone was seen more than once but under ten times. CDR3 residues: CASSVPGLVSNEQFF. In DNA form, the CDR3 reads TGTGCCAGTAGTGTCCCGGGACTAGTCTCCAATGAGCAGTTCTTC. V is TRBV19 and J is TRBJ2-1; 8 nucleotides align to TRBD2. Germline V gene sequence: CDR1 LNHDA, CDR2 SQIVND (reference sequence). This CDR3 comprises 15 residues. Losses at the gene ends were 5 bases for V and 6 bases for J; bases not matched to a gene: 9.

The rearrangement uses TRBV11-3 and TRBJ2-3, with D perhaps matching TRBD2 (5 bases). Trimming left V 5 bases short and J 6 bases short, with 12 bases between. The CDR3 spans 13 residues. Germline V lookup: CDR1 SGHNT, CDR2 YENEEA. Written as DNA, the CDR3 is TGTGCCAGCAGCCTTCAACCGGGGGATACGCAGTATTTT. It is translated as CASSLQPGDTQYF. The full variable domain, with the rest looked up from reference TRBV11-3 and TRBJ2-3, is EAGVVQSPRYKIIEKKQPVAFWCNPISGHNTLYWYLQNLGQGPELLIRYENEEAVDDSQLPKDRFSAERLKGVDSTLKIQPAELGDSAVYLCASSLQPGDTQYFGPGTRLTVL.

This rearrangement joins TRBV28 to TRBJ2-7; 8 bases are shared with TRBD2. Germline trimming cut 3 bases from V and 4 bases from J; bases unmatched to any gene: 8. This CDR3 spans 15 amino acids. From germline, CDR1 is MDHEN and CDR2 SYDVKM. The CDR3 sequence: CASSFGGAGGYEQYF. The CDR3 nucleotides read TGTGCCAGCAGTTTCGGGGGGGCAGGTGGGTACGAGCAGTACTTC. Complete variable domain (other parts from reference TRBV28 and TRBJ2-7): DVKVTQSSRYLVKRTGEKVFLECVQDMDHENMFWYRQDPGLGLRLIYFSYDVKMKEKGDIPEGYSVSREKKERFSLILESASTNQTSMYLCASSFGGAGGYEQYFGPGTRLTVT.

The chain has TRBV27 and TRBJ2-1; 8 bases are a match to TRBD2. Germline CDR1 is MNHEY and CDR2 is SMNVEV (reference sequence). Losses at the gene ends were 4 bases for V and 11 bases for J; bases not matched to a gene: 7. The CDR3 loop spans 13 amino acids. The CDR3 nucleotides read TGTGCCAGCAGTTCCCGGGGCGGGGGGCAGCAGTTCTTC. The encoded protein is CASSSRGGGQQFF.

The CDR3 reads CASSLGLAGGGEQFF. The CDR3 DNA follows: TGTGCCAGCAGCTTAGGACTAGCGGGGGGTGGGGAGCAGTTCTTC. The chain combines TRBV7-3 with TRBJ2-1, with TRBD2 identical over 14 bases. This CDR3 spans 15 amino acids. V shed 2 bases and J 10 bases; nucleotides not matched to a gene: 4. Looked up from germline, CDR1 is SGHTA and CDR2 is FQGTGA.

This clone was seen ten or more times. The chain couples TRBV4-2 to TRBJ2-3, with 12 bases matching TRBD1. Unmatched junction bases numbered 9, after V lost 10 bases and J lost 4 bases. Per the germline V gene, CDR1 is LGHNA and CDR2 is YNFKEQ. The CDR3 contains 15 residues. CDR3 loop: CATAAGTGGADTQYF. For the CDR3, the DNA is TGTGCCACCGCCGCCGGGACAGGGGGCGCAGATACGCAGTATTTT.

V is TRBV29-1 and J is TRBJ1-2, with 10 bases matching TRBD1. The germline V gene encodes CDR1 SQVTM and CDR2 ANQGSEA. CDR3 length: 13 amino acids. The junction had 3 bases not matched to a gene; V was cut back by 5 bases and J by 3 bases. CDR3 coding DNA: TGCAGCGTTCAGACAGGGGGCGACTATGGCTACACCTTC. This codes for CSVQTGGDYGYTF. Full variable domain (remainder filled in from reference TRBV29-1 and TRBJ1-2): SAVISQKPSRDICQRGTSLTIQCQVDSQVTMMFWYRQQPGQSLTLIATANQGSEATYESGFVIDKFPISRPNLTFSTLTVSNMSPEDSSIYLCSVQTGGDYGYTFGSGTRLTVV.

The chain employs TRBV19 and TRBJ1-3; D is unclear. Germline assignment: CDR1 LNHDA and CDR2 SQIVND (reference sequence). The CDR3 consists of 16 residues. Trimming removed 7 bases at V and 0 bases at J, with 16 bases between. CDR3 sequence reads: CASTHIRRNSGNTIYF. In nucleotides, the CDR3 is TGTGCCAGTACTCACATCAGGCGTAACTCTGGAAACACCATATATTTT.

This sequence joins TRBV7-3 and TRBJ1-5; D is unclear. The V end lost 2 bases, the J end lost 6 bases, and 8 bases lay between the germline ends. The germline CDR1 and CDR2 sequences are SGHTA and FQGTGA. The CDR3 has 13 amino acids. The CDR3 bases are TGTGCCAGCAGCTTAGGTTACGGTCAGCCCCAGCATTTT. This sequence encodes CASSLGYGQPQHF.

This clone was seen more than once but under ten times. The rearrangement joins TRBV5-6 to TRBJ1-2; D unresolved. Germline CDR1 reads SGHDT; CDR2 reads YYEEEE. The CDR3 runs to 13 residues. Trimming left V 1 base short and J 4 bases short, with 8 bases between. The CDR3 coding sequence is TGTGCCAGCAGCTTGTTTTCGGGCTATGGCTACACCTTC. Residues: CASSLFSGYGYTF.

The rearrangement uses TRBV2 and TRBJ2-7; 8 positions match TRBD1. In germline, CDR1 is SNHLY, CDR2 FYNNEI. The trim removed 5 bases at V and 2 bases at J, leaving 8 bases unmatched. The CDR3 sequence is 15 residues long. Written as DNA, the CDR3 is TGTGCCAGCAGTACGCCGGGACAGGTAACCTACGAGCAGTACTTC. Amino acid sequence: CASSTPGQVTYEQYF.

This chain links TRBV5-4 with TRBJ2-1, with 9 bases matching TRBD2. The V gene end was trimmed by 2 bases and the J gene end by 8 bases; junction bases not matched to a gene: 8. The CDR3 spans 15 residues. Germline loops: CDR1 SGHNT, CDR2 YYREEE (reference sequence). CDR3 loop: CASSFRLAGMDEQFF. DNA for the CDR3: TGTGCCAGCAGCTTCCGGCTAGCGGGAATGGATGAGCAGTTCTTC.

J is TRBJ1-5 and V is TRBV27, with D unresolved. CDR1 is MNHEY and CDR2 is SMNVEV in the germline V gene (reference sequence). CDR3 length: 14 amino acids. The V gene lost 3 bases and the J gene lost 1 base, with 7 bases spanning the gap. The CDR3 reads CASSFSGSNQPQHF. The CDR3 DNA reads TGTGCCAGCAGTTTCAGCGGCAGCAATCAGCCCCAGCATTTT.

This chain connects TRBV10-3 to TRBJ1-2, with D possibly being TRBD1 (6 bases). Germline-derived CDR1 and CDR2 are ENHRY and SYGVKD. The ends were cut back, 5 bases at V and 6 bases at J, with 16 bases in the middle. The CDR3 sequence is 14 residues long. In DNA, the CDR3 is TGTGCCATCAGTATGATACAGGGTAATGATGGCTACACCTTC. The encoded protein is CAISMIQGNDGYTF.

The chain is built from TRBV10-3 and TRBJ1-1; no clear D. The V gene lost 6 bases and the J gene lost 3 bases, with 8 bases spanning the gap. The CDR3 spans 12 residues. Germline-derived CDR1 and CDR2 are ENHRY and SYGVKD. CDR3: CAISPRDTEAFF. In nucleotides, the CDR3 is TGTGCCATCAGCCCCCGGGACACTGAAGCTTTCTTT.

On this clone itself: A much larger clonotype is one base distant, so this may be a read error. Other DNA sequences in the sample encode the same CDR3. This chain connects TRBV7-9 to TRBJ2-3, with 7 bases aligning to TRBD2. The junction had 3 bases not matched to a gene; V was cut back by 3 bases and J by 0 bases. Germline lookup yields CDR1 SEHNR and CDR2 FQNEAQ (reference sequence). The CDR3 extends over 15 amino acids. The CDR3 here is CASSLPAGSTDTQYF. CDR3 sequence (DNA): TGTGCCAGCAGCTTGCCAGCGGGGAGCACAGATACGCAGTATTTT.

The chain has TRBV10-3 and TRBJ1-1; 9 bases are shared with TRBD1. The trim removed 10 bases at V and 5 bases at J, leaving 11 bases unmatched. This CDR3 has 14 amino acids. Looked up from germline, CDR1 is ENHRY and CDR2 is SYGVKD. CDR3 in amino acids: CATRQGESGTEAFF. The CDR3 region has the DNA TGTGCCACCCGACAGGGGGAAAGTGGTACTGAAGCTTTCTTT.

In its sample, this clone was seen many times. The V gene is TRBV15, the J gene TRBJ2-5; 8 nucleotides agree with TRBD2. The CDR3 contains 15 residues. Germline trimming cut 0 bases from V and 4 bases from J; bases unmatched to any gene: 4. In germline, CDR1 is LNHNV, CDR2 YYDKDF (reference sequence). The CDR3 is CATSRDAGGIETQYF. The CDR3 nucleotides are TGTGCCACCAGCAGAGATGCGGGGGGTATAGAGACCCAGTACTTC. The variable domain in full, completed from reference TRBV15 and TRBJ2-5, reads DAMVIQNPRYQVTQFGKPVTLSCSQTLNHNVMYWYQQKSSQAPKLLFHYYDKDFNNEADTPDNFQSRRPNTSFCFLDIRSPGLGDTAMYLCATSRDAGGIETQYFGPGTRLLVL.

This clone occurred a few times. V gene TRBV5-1 combines with J gene TRBJ2-2; D may be TRBD1 (5 bases). CDR3 size: 13 residues. The V and J ends lost 0 bases and 6 bases respectively, with 6 bases between them. Germline CDR1 reads SGHRS; CDR2 reads YFSETQ. The CDR3 region has the DNA TGCGCCAGCAGCTTGGAGGGGTCCGGGGAGCTGTTTTTT. This codes for CASSLEGSGELFF.

This clone was picked up a small number of times. The chain employs TRBV2 and TRBJ2-1; 9 bases fit TRBD1. J lost 4 bases, V lost 3 bases, and 4 bases had no gene match. The CDR3 sequence is 15 residues long. CDR1 and CDR2 from the germline V gene are SNHLY and FYNNEI. Here the CDR3 DNA reads TGTGCCAGCAGTGAGAGGGACAGGGAGTACAATGAGCAGTTCTTC. Residues: CASSERDREYNEQFF.

This clone was observed a few times. The J gene is TRBJ2-7, the V gene TRBV18, with D possibly matching TRBD1 (5 bases). The ends were cut back, 3 bases at V and 2 bases at J, with 11 bases in the middle. CDR1 is KGHSH, CDR2 LQKENI, per germline. The length of the CDR3 is 14 residues. CDR3 sequence: CASSPPGIAYEQYF. As DNA, the CDR3 is TGTGCCAGCTCACCCCCAGGGATAGCCTACGAGCAGTACTTC.

The chain joins TRBV15 to TRBJ1-4; 9 bases line up with TRBD1. The CDR3 is 15 residues long. Germline loops: CDR1 LNHNV, CDR2 YYDKDF (reference sequence). The J segment lost 10 bases and the V segment lost 3 bases, leaving 9 bases of the junction unmatched. CDR3 sequence: CATSSTGTGLGKLFF. The CDR3 DNA follows: TGTGCCACCAGCAGCACCGGGACAGGGTTGGGAAAACTGTTTTTT.

This clone was found a few times. The rearrangement joins TRBV12-5 to TRBJ2-1; 8 bases are a match to TRBD1. CDR1 is LGHNT and CDR2 is FRNRAP in the germline V gene. Unmatched junction bases numbered 12, after V lost 3 bases and J lost 5 bases. The CDR3 runs 17 residues. CDR3 DNA: TGTGCTAGTGGTTTCTCCCCAGCAGGGGGCTTTCACAATGAGCAGTTCTTC. Translation: CASGFSPAGGFHNEQFF. Full variable domain (remainder filled in from reference TRBV12-5 and TRBJ2-1): DARVTQTPRHKVTEMGQEVTMRCQPILGHNTVFWYRQTMMQGLELLAYFRNRAPLDDSGMPKDRFSAEMPDATLATLKIQPSEPRDSAVYFCASGFSPAGGFHNEQFFGPGTRLTVL.

This clone was found a few times. The rearrangement links TRBV9 to TRBJ2-1; D perhaps matches TRBD2 (5 bases). The V gene's germline CDR1 is SGDLS and CDR2 YYNGEE. The CDR3 has 15 residues. The V end lost 0 bases, the J end lost 2 bases, and 9 bases lay between the germline ends. The CDR3 is CASSVAPGAYNEQFF. The CDR3 bases are TGTGCCAGCAGCGTAGCCCCCGGGGCCTACAATGAGCAGTTCTTC.

The chain has TRBV5-4 and TRBJ2-5; 15 positions match TRBD2. The CDR3 has 16 residues. Per the germline V gene, CDR1 is SGHNT and CDR2 is YYREEE (reference sequence). The junction had 6 bases not matched to a gene; V was cut back by 4 bases and J by 5 bases. The DNA for the CDR3 is TGTGCCAGCAGCCCGAGGACTAGCGGGAGGGGCGAGACCCAGTACTTC. Its protein is CASSPRTSGRGETQYF.

The rearrangement links TRBV5-1 to TRBJ1-1; no clear D gene. The CDR3 length is 14 residues. V was trimmed by 5 bases and J by 5 bases, leaving 16 bases between them. Germline CDR1 reads SGHRS; CDR2 reads YFSETQ. The CDR3 DNA reads as TGCGCCAGCAGAGAAAGGGCCTCGGGGACTGAAGCTTTCTTT. It yields the protein CASRERASGTEAFF.